Below, 21 T cell receptor beta chains from the same sample are listed, as sequenced in a study of blood T cell repertoires in COVID-19. Clones were sequenced by immunoSEQ multiplex PCR, and TCRdb holds only the in-frame ones, with some missing. The sample lists just under 350,000 clones; approximately 90% were seen once. What was sequenced was peripheral blood. The receptors were sampled from a woman between 18 and 29 years old who had recovered from COVID-19.

The rearrangement links TRBV5-6 to TRBJ1-2, with D hard to call. The germline gives CDR1 SGHDT, CDR2 YYEEEE. Trimming took 0 bases from V and 0 from J, leaving 9 bases between them. The CDR3 spans 15 residues. CDR3 protein: CASSLDGRANYGYTF. CDR3 coding DNA: TGTGCCAGCAGCTTGGATGGGAGGGCTAACTATGGCTACACCTTC.

V usage is TRBV12-5 and J usage is TRBJ2-2; D not resolved. Germline V lookup: CDR1 LGHNT, CDR2 FRNRAP. CDR3 length equals 16 residues. V was cut by 2 bases and J by 4 bases, with 14 bases left in between. The CDR3: CASGLFPWRITGELFF. The CDR3 DNA is TGTGCTAGTGGTTTGTTCCCCTGGCGGATCACCGGGGAGCTGTTTTTT.

Points on this clone: Different DNA sequences within this sample yield the same CDR3. The chain joins TRBV30 to TRBJ1-5, with D perhaps matching TRBD1 (6 bases). CDR1 and CDR2 from the germline V gene are GTSNPN and SVGIG (reference sequence). The CDR3 consists of 13 residues. V was clipped by 3 bases and J by 1 base, with 7 bases between them. This CDR3 is CAWRQGSNQPQHF. The DNA for the CDR3 is TGTGCCTGGAGACAGGGAAGCAATCAGCCCCAGCATTTT.

V and J are TRBV6-5 and TRBJ1-5; D gene ambiguous. The CDR3 has 15 residues. V lost 0 bases and J lost 4, with 10 bases in between. Germline V gives CDR1 MNHEY, CDR2 SVGAGI. CDR3 amino acids: CASSYSGSRNQPQHF. CDR3 DNA sequence: TGTGCCAGCAGTTACTCGGGCAGCCGAAATCAGCCCCAGCATTTT.

The rearrangement uses TRBV3-1 (or the pseudogene TRBV3-2) and TRBJ2-1; 11 bases are a match to TRBD2. This CDR3 spans 15 amino acids. J lost 10 bases, V lost 4 bases, and 9 bases had no gene match. From germline, CDR1 is LGHDT and CDR2 YNNKEL (reference sequence). CDR3 bases: TGTGCCAGCAGCCTAGCGGGTCTAGCGGGGGGAGAGCAGTTCTTC. This encodes CASSLAGLAGGEQFF.

DNA of the CDR3: TGTGCCAGCAGCCACGATACAGGGGGCTGGAATGGCTACACCTTC. This codes for CASSHDTGGWNGYTF. The rearrangement uses TRBV3-1 (or the pseudogene TRBV3-2) and TRBJ1-2; 9 nucleotides match TRBD1. The trim removed 3 bases at V and 6 bases at J, leaving 8 bases unmatched. From germline, CDR1 is LGHDT and CDR2 YNNKEL (reference sequence). This CDR3 comprises 15 residues.

The CDR3 spells CATKRDSRAEAFF. The CDR3 DNA is TGTGCCACAAAGAGGGACAGTCGAGCTGAAGCTTTCTTT. The rearrangement joins TRBV3-1 (or the pseudogene TRBV3-2) to TRBJ1-1, with 7 bases fitting TRBD1. The CDR3 is made up of 13 amino acids. V shed 10 bases and J 6 bases; nucleotides not matched to a gene: 11. The V gene's germline CDR1 is LGHDT and CDR2 YNNKEL (reference sequence).

The genes are TRBV4-1 and TRBJ1-2; 7 bases align to TRBD1. Germline loops: CDR1 MGHRA, CDR2 YSYEKL. V lost 0 bases and J lost 5; bases outside the gene matches: 9. The CDR3 covers 16 residues. This chain's CDR3 is CASSQDERGGGYGYTF. The CDR3, as DNA: TGCGCCAGCAGCCAAGATGAGAGAGGGGGCGGGTATGGCTACACCTTC.

The genes are TRBV20-1 and TRBJ2-2; D may be TRBD2 (6 bases). Germline V CDR1 and CDR2: DFQATT, SNEGSKA (reference sequence). This CDR3 has 13 amino acids. V lost 3 bases and J lost 6, with 11 bases in between. CDR3: CSASLTSPGELFF. The CDR3 coding sequence is TGCAGTGCTAGTCTCACTAGCCCCGGGGAGCTGTTTTTT.

The rearrangement joins TRBV2 to TRBJ1-4, with TRBD1 matching over 7 bases. CDR3 length: 14 residues. The J segment lost 8 bases and the V segment lost 2 bases, leaving 5 bases of the junction unmatched. Germline lookup yields CDR1 SNHLY and CDR2 FYNNEI. The CDR3 DNA sequence: TGTGCCAGCAGTGAATCCAGGGGGAAGGAAAAACTGTTTTTT. Translation gives CASSESRGKEKLFF.

J is TRBJ2-7 and V is TRBV11-3; D perhaps matches TRBD1 (6 bases). Germline values: CDR1 SGHNT, CDR2 YENEEA. Trimming cost V 0 bases and J 2 bases, with 14 bases left between them. This CDR3 has 16 amino acids. The CDR3 region has the DNA TGTGCCAGCAGCTTAGATAAACAGGGAGAACCCTACGAGCAGTACGTC. Encoded protein: CASSLDKQGEPYEQYV.

The rearrangement uses TRBV7-8 and TRBJ1-2, with a tentative D call TRBD1 (5 bases). The V and J ends lost 3 bases and 0 bases respectively, with 14 bases between them. Germline-derived CDR1 and CDR2 are SGHVS and FQNEAQ. The CDR3 runs to 16 residues. For the CDR3, the DNA is TGTGCCAGCAGCTTCCGGTCAGGGATTGCTAACTATGGCTACACCTTC. The encoded protein is CASSFRSGIANYGYTF.

This sequence joins TRBV29-1 and TRBJ1-1; the D gene is possibly TRBD1 (6 bases). From germline, CDR1 is SQVTM and CDR2 ANQGSEA. Trimming removed 3 bases from V and 2 bases from J, with 13 bases in between. The CDR3 has 14 residues. The CDR3 loop is CSVDPTGANTEAFF. DNA of the CDR3: TGCAGCGTTGACCCGACAGGAGCAAACACTGAAGCTTTCTTT. Based on the CDR3 plus reference TRBV29-1 and TRBJ1-1, the full variable domain is SAVISQKPSRDICQRGTSLTIQCQVDSQVTMMFWYRQQPGQSLTLIATANQGSEATYESGFVIDKFPISRPNLTFSTLTVSNMSPEDSSIYLCSVDPTGANTEAFFGQGTRLTVV.

The genes are TRBV28 and TRBJ1-2; D unresolved. Germline loops: CDR1 MDHEN, CDR2 SYDVKM. Trimming stripped 4 bases from V and 4 bases from J, with 4 bases between. This CDR3 spans 11 amino acids. The DNA for the CDR3 is TGTGCCAGCAGTTCTTTCTATGGCTACACCTTC. Translated: CASSSFYGYTF.

The V gene is TRBV2, the J gene TRBJ1-5; possible D gene TRBD1, 6 bases. The CDR3 is 12 residues long. V gave up 1 base and J gave up 15 bases, with 13 bases separating them. Germline loops: CDR1 SNHLY, CDR2 FYNNEI. The CDR3 protein is CASSEGEGGRHF. The CDR3 bases are TGTGCCAGCAGTGAAGGGGAAGGGGGAAGGCATTTT.

The chain has TRBV7-9 and TRBJ2-3; D possibly corresponds to TRBD1 (6 bases). CDR3 length: 14 residues. The germline V and J ends were trimmed by 5 bases and 4 bases, with 13 bases remaining between them. Germline loops: CDR1 SEHNR, CDR2 FQNEAQ (reference sequence). The CDR3 region has the DNA TGTGCCAGCAGCCTTACAGGGAAGGCAGATACGCAGTATTTT. It translates to CASSLTGKADTQYF.

Worth noting for this clone: This sample includes further DNA sequences coding for the same CDR3. This rearrangement joins TRBV11-3 to TRBJ1-1, with TRBD1 as a possible D gene (5 bases). Trimming pared 3 bases from V and 1 base from J, leaving 6 bases between. The CDR3 is 13 residues long. Germline V gives CDR1 SGHNT, CDR2 YENEEA. The CDR3 region is CASSLQGNTEAFF. The CDR3 coding sequence is TGTGCCAGCAGCTTGCAGGGGAACACTGAAGCTTTCTTT.

A single count supports this clone. This chain connects TRBV6-2 or TRBV6-3 to TRBJ1-1, with a possible D match to TRBD1 (6 bases). Trimming stripped 2 bases from V and 2 bases from J, with 9 bases between. The CDR3 sequence is 14 residues long. From germline, CDR1 is MNHEY and CDR2 SVGEGT. Here the CDR3 DNA reads TGTGCCAGCAGTTACAGGACAGTAAACACTGAAGCTTTCTTT. Residues: CASSYRTVNTEAFF.

The chain couples TRBV5-1 to TRBJ2-1; 7 bases agree with TRBD2. Trimming removed 5 bases from V and 7 bases from J; junction bases left unmatched: 12. The CDR3 loop spans 15 amino acids. Germline CDR1 SGHRS, CDR2 YFSETQ. CDR3 residues: CASSLLALPGNEQFF. DNA of the CDR3: TGCGCCAGCAGTTTACTAGCGCTCCCTGGGAATGAGCAGTTCTTC.

This chain links TRBV27 with TRBJ2-3; 8 bases map to TRBD2. The ends lost 2 bases at V and 5 bases at J; junction bases unmatched: 6. Germline lookup yields CDR1 MNHEY and CDR2 SMNVEV (reference sequence). This CDR3 spans 15 amino acids. CDR3 DNA sequence: TGTGCCAGCAGTTTAATCGGACTAGCCGGAGATACGCAGTATTTT. The encoded protein is CASSLIGLAGDTQYF.

This clone was observed once. The chain joins TRBV4-3 to TRBJ2-3; 7 bases are a match to TRBD2. In germline, CDR1 is LGHNA, CDR2 YSLEER. Germline trimming cut 0 bases from V and 6 bases from J; bases unmatched to any gene: 12. The CDR3 spans 17 residues. The CDR3 sequence is CASSQEVAGEIGDTQYF. DNA for the CDR3: TGCGCCAGCAGCCAAGAAGTGGCGGGAGAAATAGGGGATACGCAGTATTTT.